This T cell receptor (beta chain) was identified during a study of shared T cell receptors in the human thymus. Using immunoSEQ multiplex PCR, the repertoire was profiled, and TCRdb retains in-frame clones only, with some absent. This table has about 660,000 clones, roughly 86% appearing once. Germline CDR1 reads MGHRA; CDR2 reads YSYEKL. With 3 bases clipped from V and 4 bases from J, the junction kept 10 bases outside the gene matches. This CDR3 has 16 residues. This sample also appeared in a second study, on human thymus T cells. That report adds: Surgeons resected thymus tissue during corrective heart surgery. Apparent skewing of V and J gene usage characterized both thymic and blood repertoires. What related research reported was that thymic repertoires overlapped highly among unrelated individuals.

This chain uses TRBV4-1 with TRBJ2-3, with TRBD1 matching over 7 bases. Specimen: thymocytes. The TCR comes from a boy younger than two with a congenital heart defect. CDR3: CASSHAAGTEPDTQYF. The DNA for the CDR3 is TGCGCCAGCAGCCATGCTGCCGGGACAGAACCAGATACGCAGTATTTT.